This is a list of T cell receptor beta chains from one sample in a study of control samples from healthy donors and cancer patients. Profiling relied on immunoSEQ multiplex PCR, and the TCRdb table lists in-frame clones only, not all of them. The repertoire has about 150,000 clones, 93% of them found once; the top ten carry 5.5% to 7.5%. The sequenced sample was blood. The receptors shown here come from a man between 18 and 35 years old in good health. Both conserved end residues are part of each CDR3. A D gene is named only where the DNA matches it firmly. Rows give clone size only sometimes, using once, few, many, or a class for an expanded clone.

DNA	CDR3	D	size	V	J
TGTGCCTGGAGGGGGGGTCCAAACACTGAAGCTTTCTTT	CAWRGGPNTEAFF	-	-	TRBV30	TRBJ1-1
TGTGCCAGCAGCTTTGTAGGGGAAACTAACTATGGCTACACCTTC	CASSFVGETNYGYTF	-	-	TRBV5-4	TRBJ1-2
TGTGCCAGCAGTTTATGGGGTGAGGGTGGCTACACCTTC	CASSLWGEGGYTF	-	-	TRBV27	TRBJ1-2
TGTGCCATCAGTGCCACCCCGGGACTAGCGGGAGATGACGAGCAGTACTTC	CAISATPGLAGDDEQYF	TRBD2	-	TRBV10-3	TRBJ2-7
TGCGCCAGCAGTTTTGCCCAGGGCCGATTTGGGTCCTCGCAGTACTTC	CASSFAQGRFGSSQYF	-	-	TRBV5-1	TRBJ2-7
TGTGCCAGCTGGACTAGCCCCAATGAGCAGTTCTTC	CASWTSPNEQFF	TRBD2	-	TRBV27	TRBJ2-1
TGTGCCAGCAGTACCATTCACCTACAGGATAACTCCTACGAGCAGTACTTC	CASSTIHLQDNSYEQYF	-	-	TRBV27	TRBJ2-7
TGTGCCAGCAGTCCAAGAGCAGGTTACTCCTACGAGCAGTACTTC	CASSPRAGYSYEQYF	-	-	TRBV27	TRBJ2-7
TGCGCCAGCAGCCAAGATTGGAGCCTTAATGAAAAACTGTTTTTT	CASSQDWSLNEKLFF	-	-	TRBV4-3	TRBJ1-4
TGTGCCAGCAGCCATCTGGCCGTGGAGCAGTTCTTC	CASSHLAVEQFF	-	-	TRBV3-1/TRBV3-2	TRBJ2-1
TGTGCCAGCAGTGGATCAGGGTTCCAAGAGACCCAGTACTTC	CASSGSGFQETQYF	-	-	TRBV28	TRBJ2-5
TGTGCCAGCAGCCGCCCAAGGGACGGCAATCAGCCCCAGCATTTT	CASSRPRDGNQPQHF	-	-	TRBV6-6	TRBJ1-5
TGTGCCTGGACGGGGGGGCTGTGGACTGAAGCTTTCTTT	CAWTGGLWTEAFF	-	-	TRBV30	TRBJ1-1
TGTGCCAGCTTTGACATTAGCAATCAGCCCCAGCATTTT	CASFDISNQPQHF	-	-	TRBV28	TRBJ1-5
TGTGCCAGCAGTTTACGAGAAGGTGTTGAAAAACTGTTTTTT	CASSLREGVEKLFF	-	-	TRBV28	TRBJ1-4
TGTGCCAGCAGCGTAGGGGCAGGGCCTCCAACTAATGAAAAACTGTTTTTT	CASSVGAGPPTNEKLFF	-	-	TRBV9	TRBJ1-4
TGCAGTGCTAGTGACAGCTCTGGAAACACCATATATTTT	CSASDSSGNTIYF	-	-	TRBV20-1	TRBJ1-3
TGTGCCAGCAGTTTGGGGACAGGGTTTGAAGCTTTCTTT	CASSLGTGFEAFF	TRBD1	-	TRBV27	TRBJ1-1
TGCGCCAGCATTGGGCTAAACGGGGATACGCAGTATTTT	CASIGLNGDTQYF	-	-	TRBV5-1	TRBJ2-3
TGTGCCAGCAGTTACGCTCGGGCAGGGTTTGGAGAGACCCAGTACTTC	CASSYARAGFGETQYF	-	-	TRBV6-5	TRBJ2-5
TGCGCCAGCAGCCTCCGGGAAAAATCGGATTCACCCCTCCACTTT	CASSLREKSDSPLHF	-	once	TRBV10-1	TRBJ1-6
TGTGCCAGCAGCCAAGATCTGCGGATTTGGGGAGCCAACACTGAAGCTTTCTTT	CASSQDLRIWGANTEAFF	-	-	TRBV3-1/TRBV3-2	TRBJ1-1
TGTGCCAGCAGCAAAAACGTGGGAACAGGGGGCGTCACTGAAGCTTTCTTT	CASSKNVGTGGVTEAFF	-	once	TRBV21-1	TRBJ1-1
TGTGCCAGCAGTTCACAGGGACAGGGGGTTTTCTACGAGCAGTACTTC	CASSSQGQGVFYEQYF	TRBD1	-	TRBV28	TRBJ2-7
TGTGCCAGCAGCTCGATCGACAGGGCCAACGAAGCTTTCTTT	CASSSIDRANEAFF	TRBD1	-	TRBV13	TRBJ1-1
TGTGCCAGCAGCCAAGGAGTAGCGGGAATAATCGCGAACACCGGGGAGCTGTTTTTT	CASSQGVAGIIANTGELFF	TRBD2	-	TRBV4-2	TRBJ2-2
TGTGCCACCAGCAGAGAGAATCAGATGCCTGGAAACACCATATATTTT	CATSRENQMPGNTIYF	-	-	TRBV15	TRBJ1-3
TGTGCTAGTGGTTTGGTAGTCAGGGAGTGGGCAGATACGCAGTATTTT	CASGLVVREWADTQYF	-	-	TRBV12-5	TRBJ2-3
TGTGCCAGCAGCGGGGGCCTAGGGGCCTACGAGCAGTACTTC	CASSGGLGAYEQYF	-	-	TRBV9	TRBJ2-7
TGTGCCAGCAGCGAACAGGTGAACACTGAAGCTTTCTTT	CASSEQVNTEAFF	-	-	TRBV9	TRBJ1-1
TGCGCCAGCAGCCAAGTTCCCCCCTCAGAGCGGGGGGGCGACGAGCAGTACTTC	CASSQVPPSERGGDEQYF	TRBD2	once	TRBV4-1	TRBJ2-7